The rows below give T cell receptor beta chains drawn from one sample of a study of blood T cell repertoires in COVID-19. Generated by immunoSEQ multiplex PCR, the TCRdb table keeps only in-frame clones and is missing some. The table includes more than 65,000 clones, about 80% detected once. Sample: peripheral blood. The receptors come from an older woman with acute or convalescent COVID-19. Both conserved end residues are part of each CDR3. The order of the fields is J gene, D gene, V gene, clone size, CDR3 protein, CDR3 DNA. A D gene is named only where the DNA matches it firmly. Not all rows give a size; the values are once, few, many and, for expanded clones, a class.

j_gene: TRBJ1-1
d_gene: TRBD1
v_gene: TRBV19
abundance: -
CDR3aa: CASSTPQGWTEAFF
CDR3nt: TGTGCCAGTAGTACTCCACAGGGGTGGACTGAAGCTTTCTTT

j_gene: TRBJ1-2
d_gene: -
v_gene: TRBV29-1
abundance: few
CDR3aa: CSVDSDGYTF
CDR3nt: TGCAGCGTCGACTCGGATGGCTACACCTTC

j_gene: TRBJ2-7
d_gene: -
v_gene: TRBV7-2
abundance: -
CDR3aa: CASSLGQRSSYEQYF
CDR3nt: TGTGCCAGCAGCTTAGGTCAAAGGAGCTCCTACGAGCAGTACTTC

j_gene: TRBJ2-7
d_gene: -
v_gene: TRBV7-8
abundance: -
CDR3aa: CASSLVQGSEQYF
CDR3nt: TGTGCCAGCAGCTTAGTTCAGGGGTCCGAGCAGTACTTC

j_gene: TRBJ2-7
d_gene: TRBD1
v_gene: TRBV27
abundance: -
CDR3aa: CASSLKLPGQGNYEQYF
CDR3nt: TGTGCCAGCAGTTTAAAATTACCGGGACAGGGAAATTACGAGCAGTACTTC

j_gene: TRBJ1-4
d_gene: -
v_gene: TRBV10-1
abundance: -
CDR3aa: CANLPGATNEKLFF
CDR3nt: TGCGCCAACCTCCCCGGGGCAACTAATGAAAAACTGTTTTTT

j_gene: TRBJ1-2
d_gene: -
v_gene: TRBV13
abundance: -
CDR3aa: CASSLGPIGGAGYTF
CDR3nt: TGTGCCAGCAGCTTAGGTCCCATAGGGGGAGCTGGCTACACCTTC

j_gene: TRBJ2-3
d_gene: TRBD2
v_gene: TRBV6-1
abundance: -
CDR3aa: CASSVRTSGGPPPDTQYF
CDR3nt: TGTGCCAGCAGTGTCCGGACTAGCGGGGGCCCTCCCCCGGATACGCAGTATTTT

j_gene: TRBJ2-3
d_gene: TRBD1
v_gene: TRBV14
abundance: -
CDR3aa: CASSQVGQGADTQYF
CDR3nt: TGTGCCAGCAGCCAAGTAGGACAGGGAGCAGATACGCAGTATTTT

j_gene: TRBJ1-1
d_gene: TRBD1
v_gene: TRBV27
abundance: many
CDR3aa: CASSVGQGTEAFF
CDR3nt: TGTGCCAGCAGTGTGGGACAGGGGACCGAAGCTTTCTTT

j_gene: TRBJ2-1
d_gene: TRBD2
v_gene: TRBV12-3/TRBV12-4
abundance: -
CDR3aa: CASSLGLAAEQFF
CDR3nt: TGTGCCAGCAGTTTAGGGCTAGCGGCTGAGCAGTTCTTC

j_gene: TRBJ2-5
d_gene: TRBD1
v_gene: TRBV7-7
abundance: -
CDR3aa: CASSRDRGVETQYF
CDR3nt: TGTGCCAGCAGCAGGGACAGGGGGGTGGAGACCCAGTACTTC

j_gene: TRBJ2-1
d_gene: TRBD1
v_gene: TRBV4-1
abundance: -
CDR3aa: CASSQGGQRLNEQFF
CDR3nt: TGCGCCAGCAGCCAAGGGGGACAGCGGCTCAATGAGCAGTTCTTC

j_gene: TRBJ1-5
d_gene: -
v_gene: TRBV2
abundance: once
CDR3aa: CASSARVSGNQPQHF
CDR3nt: TGTGCCAGCAGTGCACGGGTCTCGGGCAATCAGCCCCAGCATTTT

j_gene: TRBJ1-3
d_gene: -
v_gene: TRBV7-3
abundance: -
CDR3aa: CASSLTLDSGNTIYF
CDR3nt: TGTGCCAGCAGCTTAACCTTAGATTCTGGAAACACCATATATTTT

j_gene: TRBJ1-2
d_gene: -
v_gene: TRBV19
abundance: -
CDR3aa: CASSMSRNYGYTF
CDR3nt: TGTGCCAGTAGTATGAGTCGTAACTATGGCTACACCTTC

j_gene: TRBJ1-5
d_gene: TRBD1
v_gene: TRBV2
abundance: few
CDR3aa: CASSGTGGNVNQPQHF
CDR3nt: TGTGCCAGCAGCGGGACAGGGGGCAACGTCAATCAGCCCCAGCATTTT

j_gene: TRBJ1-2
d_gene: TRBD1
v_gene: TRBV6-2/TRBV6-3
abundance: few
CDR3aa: CASSYEGQGLYGYTF
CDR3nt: TGTGCCAGCAGTTACGAGGGACAGGGGCTTTATGGCTACACCTTC

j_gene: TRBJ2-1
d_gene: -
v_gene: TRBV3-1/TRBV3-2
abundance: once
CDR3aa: CASSQQYNEQFF
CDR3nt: TGTGCCAGCAGCCAACAGTACAATGAGCAGTTCTTC

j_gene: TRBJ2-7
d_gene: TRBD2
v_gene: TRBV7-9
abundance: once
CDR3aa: CASSLGLAGTYEQYF
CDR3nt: TGTGCCAGCAGCTTAGGACTAGCGGGGACCTACGAGCAGTACTTC

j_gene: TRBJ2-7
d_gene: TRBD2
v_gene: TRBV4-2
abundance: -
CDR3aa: CASSQEGLAGGMGYEQYF
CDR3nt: TGTGCCAGCAGCCAAGAGGGACTAGCGGGAGGGATGGGCTACGAGCAGTACTTC

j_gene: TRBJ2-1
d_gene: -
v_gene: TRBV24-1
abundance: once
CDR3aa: CATTGKRVYNEQFF
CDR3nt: TGTGCCACCACAGGTAAGAGGGTCTACAATGAGCAGTTCTTC

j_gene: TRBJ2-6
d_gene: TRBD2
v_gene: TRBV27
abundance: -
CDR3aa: CASSWRRTSGTSGANVLTF
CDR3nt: TGTGCCAGCAGTTGGAGGAGGACTAGCGGAACCTCTGGGGCCAACGTCCTGACTTTC

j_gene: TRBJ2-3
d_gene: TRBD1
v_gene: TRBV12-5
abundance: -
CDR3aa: CASGADRDVTDTQYF
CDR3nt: TGTGCTAGTGGTGCGGACAGGGACGTCACAGATACGCAGTATTTT

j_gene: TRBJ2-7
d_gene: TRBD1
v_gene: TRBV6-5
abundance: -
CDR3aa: CASSNNWDRGQEQYF
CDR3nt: TGTGCCAGCAGTAATAATTGGGACAGGGGGCAGGAGCAGTACTTC

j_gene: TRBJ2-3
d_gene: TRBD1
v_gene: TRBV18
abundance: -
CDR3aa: CASSPPNRGSLLTTDTQYF
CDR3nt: TGTGCCAGCTCACCACCCAACAGGGGGTCCCTCCTTACCACAGATACGCAGTATTTT

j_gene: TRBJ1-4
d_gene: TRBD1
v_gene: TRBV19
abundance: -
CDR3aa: CASGTGLGSEKLFF
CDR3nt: TGTGCCAGTGGGACAGGTTTGGGGAGTGAAAAACTGTTTTTT

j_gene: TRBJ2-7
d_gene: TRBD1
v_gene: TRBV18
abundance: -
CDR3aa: CASSRTGGGSYEQYF
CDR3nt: TGTGCCAGCTCCCGGACAGGGGGCGGATCCTACGAGCAGTACTTC

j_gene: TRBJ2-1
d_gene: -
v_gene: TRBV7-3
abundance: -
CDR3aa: CASSFQGGNEQFF
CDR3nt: TGTGCCAGCAGCTTCCAGGGGGGCAATGAGCAGTTCTTC

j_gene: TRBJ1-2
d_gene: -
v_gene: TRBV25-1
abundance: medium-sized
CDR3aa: CASSESGDNYGYTF
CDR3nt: TGTGCCAGCAGTGAATCGGGGGATAACTATGGCTACACCTTC

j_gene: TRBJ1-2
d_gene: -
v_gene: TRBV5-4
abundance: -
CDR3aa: CASSFSGTPNGYTF
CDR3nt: TGTGCCAGCAGCTTCTCCGGGACACCTAATGGCTACACCTTC

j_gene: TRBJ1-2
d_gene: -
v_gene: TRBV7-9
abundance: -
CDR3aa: CASSLALTGNGYTF
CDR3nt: TGTGCCAGCAGCTTAGCGCTCACAGGGAATGGCTACACCTTC

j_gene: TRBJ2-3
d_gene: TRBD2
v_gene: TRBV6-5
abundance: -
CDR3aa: CASSSGSGRDKYF
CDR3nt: TGTGCCAGCAGTTCGGGTAGCGGGAGAGACAAGTATTTT

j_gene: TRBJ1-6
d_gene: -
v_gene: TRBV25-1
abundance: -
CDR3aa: CATAGGGSSYNSPLHF
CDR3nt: TGTGCCACCGCGGGGGGGGGAAGCTCCTATAATTCACCCCTCCACTTT